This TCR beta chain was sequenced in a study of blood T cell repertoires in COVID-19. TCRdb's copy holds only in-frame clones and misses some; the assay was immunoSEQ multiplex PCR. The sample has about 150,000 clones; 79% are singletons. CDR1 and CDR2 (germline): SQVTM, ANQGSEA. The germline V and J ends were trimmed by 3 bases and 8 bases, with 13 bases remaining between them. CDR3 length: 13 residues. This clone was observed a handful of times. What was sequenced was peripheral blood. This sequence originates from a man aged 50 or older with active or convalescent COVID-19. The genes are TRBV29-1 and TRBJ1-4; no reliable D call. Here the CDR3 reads CSVEVREEEKLFF. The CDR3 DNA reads TGCAGCGTTGAGGTCCGGGAAGAGGAAAAACTGTTTTTT.